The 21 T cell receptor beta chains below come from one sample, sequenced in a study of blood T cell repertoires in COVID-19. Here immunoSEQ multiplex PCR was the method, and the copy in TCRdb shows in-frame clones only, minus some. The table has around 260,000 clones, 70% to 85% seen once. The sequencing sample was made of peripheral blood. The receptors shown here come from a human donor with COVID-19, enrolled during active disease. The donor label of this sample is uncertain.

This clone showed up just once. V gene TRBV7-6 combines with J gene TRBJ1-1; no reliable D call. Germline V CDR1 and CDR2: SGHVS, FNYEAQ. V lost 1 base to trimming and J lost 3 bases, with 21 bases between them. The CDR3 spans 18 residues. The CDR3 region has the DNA TGTGCCAGCAGCTTAGAGGAGGGAAGGGCAGTTCATCACACTGAAGCTTTCTTT. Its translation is CASSLEEGRAVHHTEAFF.

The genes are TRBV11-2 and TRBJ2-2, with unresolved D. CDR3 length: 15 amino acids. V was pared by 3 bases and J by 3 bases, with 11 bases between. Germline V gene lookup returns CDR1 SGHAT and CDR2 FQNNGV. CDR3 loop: CASSLTVADTGELFF. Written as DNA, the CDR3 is TGTGCCAGCAGCTTGACGGTAGCCGACACCGGGGAGCTGTTTTTT.

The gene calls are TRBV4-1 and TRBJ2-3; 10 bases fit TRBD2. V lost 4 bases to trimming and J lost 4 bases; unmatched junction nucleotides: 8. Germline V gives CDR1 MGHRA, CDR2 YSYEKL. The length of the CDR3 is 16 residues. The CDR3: CASSRGASGSSDTQYF. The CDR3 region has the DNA TGCGCCAGCAGCCGCGGCGCTAGCGGGAGCTCAGATACGCAGTATTTT.

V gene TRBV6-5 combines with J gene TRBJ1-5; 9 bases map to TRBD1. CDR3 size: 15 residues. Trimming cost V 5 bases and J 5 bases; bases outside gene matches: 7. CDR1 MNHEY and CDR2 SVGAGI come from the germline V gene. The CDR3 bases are TGTGCCAGCAGTCCGGGGACAGGGACCGATCAGCCCCAGCATTTT. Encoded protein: CASSPGTGTDQPQHF.

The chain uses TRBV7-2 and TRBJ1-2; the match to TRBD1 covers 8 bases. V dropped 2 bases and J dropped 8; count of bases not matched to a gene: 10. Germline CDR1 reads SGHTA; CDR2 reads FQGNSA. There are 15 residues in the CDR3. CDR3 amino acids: CASSLYRQGAGGYTF. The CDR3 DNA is TGTGCCAGCAGCTTATATCGGCAGGGGGCAGGAGGCTACACCTTC.

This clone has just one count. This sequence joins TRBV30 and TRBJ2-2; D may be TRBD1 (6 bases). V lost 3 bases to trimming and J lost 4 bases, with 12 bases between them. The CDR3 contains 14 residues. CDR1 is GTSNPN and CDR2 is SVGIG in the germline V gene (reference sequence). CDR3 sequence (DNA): TGTGCCTGGAGGGGGGCAAACCCCACCGGGGAGCTGTTTTTT. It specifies CAWRGANPTGELFF.

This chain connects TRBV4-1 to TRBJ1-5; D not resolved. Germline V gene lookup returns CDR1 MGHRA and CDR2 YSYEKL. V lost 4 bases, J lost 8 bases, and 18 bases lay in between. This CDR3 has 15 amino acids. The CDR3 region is CASSRLPHPTEPQHF. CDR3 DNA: TGCGCCAGCAGCCGATTGCCCCATCCAACGGAGCCCCAGCATTTT.

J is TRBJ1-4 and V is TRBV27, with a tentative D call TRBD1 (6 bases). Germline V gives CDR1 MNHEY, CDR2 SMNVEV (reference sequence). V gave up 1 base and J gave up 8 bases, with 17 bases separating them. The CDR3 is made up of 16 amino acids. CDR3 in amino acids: CASSLFRLGGEEKLFF. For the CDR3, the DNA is TGTGCCAGCAGTTTATTCCGTTTAGGGGGTGAGGAAAAACTGTTTTTT.

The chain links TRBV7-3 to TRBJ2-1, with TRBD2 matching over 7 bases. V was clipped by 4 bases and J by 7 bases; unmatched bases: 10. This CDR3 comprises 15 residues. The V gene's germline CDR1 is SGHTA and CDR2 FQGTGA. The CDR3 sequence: CASSSEFSGFNEQFF. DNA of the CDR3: TGTGCCAGCAGCTCTGAGTTTAGCGGGTTTAATGAGCAGTTCTTC.

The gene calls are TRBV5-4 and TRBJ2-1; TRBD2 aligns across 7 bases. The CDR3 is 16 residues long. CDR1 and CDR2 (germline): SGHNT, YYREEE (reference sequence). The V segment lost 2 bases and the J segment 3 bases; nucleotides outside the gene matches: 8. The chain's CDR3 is CASSFPGGRVYNEQFF. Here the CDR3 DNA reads TGTGCCAGCAGCTTCCCGGGCGGGAGAGTCTACAATGAGCAGTTCTTC.

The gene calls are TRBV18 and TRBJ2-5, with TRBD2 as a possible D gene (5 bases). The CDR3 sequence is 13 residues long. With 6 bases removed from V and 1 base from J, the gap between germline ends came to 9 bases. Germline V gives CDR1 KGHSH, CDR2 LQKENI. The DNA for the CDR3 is TGTGCCAGCTCCCCGAGGGTCCAAGAGACCCAGTACTTC. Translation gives CASSPRVQETQYF.

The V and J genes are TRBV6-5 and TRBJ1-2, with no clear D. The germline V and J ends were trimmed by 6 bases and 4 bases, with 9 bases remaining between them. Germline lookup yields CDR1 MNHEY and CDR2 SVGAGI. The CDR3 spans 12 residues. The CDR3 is CASRSGVYGYTF. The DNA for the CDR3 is TGTGCCAGCAGATCCGGGGTCTATGGCTACACCTTC.

CDR3 sequence: CASSLPGQNTIYF. The CDR3 nucleotides are TGTGCCAGCAGCTTACCAGGGCAAAACACCATATATTTT. V and J are TRBV11-1 and TRBJ1-3; a possible D gene is TRBD1 (5 bases). V gave up 2 bases and J gave up 6 bases, with 8 bases separating them. This CDR3 contains 13 residues. Germline lookup yields CDR1 SGHAT and CDR2 FQDESV (reference sequence).

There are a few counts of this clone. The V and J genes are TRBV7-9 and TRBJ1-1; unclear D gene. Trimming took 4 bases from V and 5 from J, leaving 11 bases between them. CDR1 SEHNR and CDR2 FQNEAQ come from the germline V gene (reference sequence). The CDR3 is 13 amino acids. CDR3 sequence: CASSSRGFTEAFF. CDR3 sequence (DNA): TGTGCCAGCAGCTCCCGGGGTTTTACTGAAGCTTTCTTT.

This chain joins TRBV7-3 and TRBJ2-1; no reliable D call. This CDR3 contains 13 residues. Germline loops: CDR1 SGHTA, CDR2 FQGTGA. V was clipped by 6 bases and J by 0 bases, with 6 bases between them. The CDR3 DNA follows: TGTGCCAGCAGTAGAAACTCCTACAATGAGCAGTTCTTC. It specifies CASSRNSYNEQFF.

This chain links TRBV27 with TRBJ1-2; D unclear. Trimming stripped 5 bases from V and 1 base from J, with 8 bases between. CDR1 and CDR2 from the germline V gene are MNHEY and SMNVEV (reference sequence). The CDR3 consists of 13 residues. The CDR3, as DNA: TGTGCCAGCAGTCGCCAACTTAACTATGGCTACACCTTC. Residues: CASSRQLNYGYTF.

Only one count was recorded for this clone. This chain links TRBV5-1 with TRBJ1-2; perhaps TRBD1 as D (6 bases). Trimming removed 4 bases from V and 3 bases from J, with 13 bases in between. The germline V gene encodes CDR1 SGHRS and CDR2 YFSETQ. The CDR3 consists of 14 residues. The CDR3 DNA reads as TGCGCCAGCAGCCCCAAGGGGGGGGACTATGGCTACACCTTC. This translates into CASSPKGGDYGYTF.

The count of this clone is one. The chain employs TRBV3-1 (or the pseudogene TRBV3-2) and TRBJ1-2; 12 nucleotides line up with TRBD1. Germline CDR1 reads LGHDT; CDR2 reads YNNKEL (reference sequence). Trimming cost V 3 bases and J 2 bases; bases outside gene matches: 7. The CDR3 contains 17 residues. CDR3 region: CASSQLPGQGANYGYTF. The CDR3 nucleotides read TGTGCCAGCAGCCAGCTACCGGGACAGGGGGCGAACTATGGCTACACCTTC.

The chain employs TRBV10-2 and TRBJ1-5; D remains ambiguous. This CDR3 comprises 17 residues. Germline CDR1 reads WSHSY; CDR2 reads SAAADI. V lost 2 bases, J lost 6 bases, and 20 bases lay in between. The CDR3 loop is CASSELQVGRGFQPQHF. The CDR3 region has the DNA TGCGCCAGCAGTGAGCTTCAGGTCGGAAGAGGGTTTCAGCCCCAGCATTTT.

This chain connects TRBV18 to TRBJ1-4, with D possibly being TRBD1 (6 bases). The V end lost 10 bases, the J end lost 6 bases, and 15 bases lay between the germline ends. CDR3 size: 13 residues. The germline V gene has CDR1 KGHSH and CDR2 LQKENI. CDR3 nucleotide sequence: TGTGCCACCGCTGGGGACACCGATGAAAAACTGTTTTTT. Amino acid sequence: CATAGDTDEKLFF.

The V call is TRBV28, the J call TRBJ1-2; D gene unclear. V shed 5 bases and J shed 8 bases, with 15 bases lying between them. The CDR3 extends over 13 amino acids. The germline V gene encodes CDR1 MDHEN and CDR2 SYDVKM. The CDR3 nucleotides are TGTGCCAGCAGTCTCACGGGCCGCGGGGGCTACACCTTC. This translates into CASSLTGRGGYTF.